The sequence of this T cell receptor (beta chain) was determined in a study of cytomegalovirus exposure and HLA in healthy donors. At the level of the study: About 82 million unique TCRs from HLA-typed donors were held in an early release of data. Study conclusions and caveats: When a later analysis was performed, an Asian-associated ancestry cluster reportedly had fewer N-insertions than the approximately 680-donor mean.

Researchers ran the PCR with 60 Vbeta and 13 Jbeta primers. TCRdb keeps only in-frame clones here, not all; method: immunoSEQ multiplex PCR. Here the sample spans more than 200,000 clones, approximately 80% being singletons. CDR3 size: 14 residues. Germline values: CDR1 SGHRS, CDR2 YFSETQ. V lost 2 bases, J lost 6 bases, and 1 base stayed unmatched. As to this clone: What it binds is not known.

These donors, healthy bone marrow donors, were studied. Donors counted as nominally healthy when sampled, yet unrecorded immune exposures were likely. The chain combines TRBV5-1 with TRBJ2-2; 10 bases fit TRBD2. The source of this sequence is a girl aged 2-10 years in good health and CMV-seronegative. The sequencing input was PBMCs. The DNA for the CDR3 is TGCGCCAGCAGCTTACTAGCGGGACCCGGGGAGCTGTTTTTT. Translation gives CASSLLAGPGELFF.